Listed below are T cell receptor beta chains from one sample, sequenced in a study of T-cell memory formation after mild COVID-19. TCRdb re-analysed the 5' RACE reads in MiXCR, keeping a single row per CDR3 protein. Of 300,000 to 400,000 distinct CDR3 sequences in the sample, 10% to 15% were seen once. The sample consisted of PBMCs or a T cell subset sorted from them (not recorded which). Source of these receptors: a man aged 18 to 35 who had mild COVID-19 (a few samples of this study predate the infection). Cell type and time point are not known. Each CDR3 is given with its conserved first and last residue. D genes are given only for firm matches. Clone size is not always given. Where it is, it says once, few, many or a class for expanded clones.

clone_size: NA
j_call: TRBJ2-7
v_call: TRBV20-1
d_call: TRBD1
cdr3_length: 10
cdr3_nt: TGCAGTGCTGGGACAGGGTGGCAGTACTTC
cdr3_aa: CSAGTGWQYF

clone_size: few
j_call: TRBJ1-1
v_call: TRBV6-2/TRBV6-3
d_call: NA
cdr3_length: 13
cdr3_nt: TGTGCCAGCAGAACAGGGAGGGGGACTGAAGCTTTCTTT
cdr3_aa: CASRTGRGTEAFF

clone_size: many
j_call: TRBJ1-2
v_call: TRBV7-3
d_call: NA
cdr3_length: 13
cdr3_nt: TGTGCCAGCAGCTTACAAAGGGACTCTGGCTACACCTTC
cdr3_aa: CASSLQRDSGYTF

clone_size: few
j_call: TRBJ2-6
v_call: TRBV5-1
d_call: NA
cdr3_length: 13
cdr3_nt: TGCGCCATACGGAACTCTGGGGCCAACGTCCTGACTTTC
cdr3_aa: CAIRNSGANVLTF

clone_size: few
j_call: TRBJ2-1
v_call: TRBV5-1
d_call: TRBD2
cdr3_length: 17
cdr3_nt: TGCGCCAGCAGCCACGGGACTAGCGGGGGGGGACCAAGCGAGCAGTTCTTC
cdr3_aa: CASSHGTSGGGPSEQFF

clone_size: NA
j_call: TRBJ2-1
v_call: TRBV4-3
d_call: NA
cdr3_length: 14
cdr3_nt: TGCGCCAGCAGCCAAGAGATTAGGATCAATGAGCAGTTCTTC
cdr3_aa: CASSQEIRINEQFF

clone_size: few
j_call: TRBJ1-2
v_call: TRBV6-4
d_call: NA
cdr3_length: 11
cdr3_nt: TGTGCCAGCAGTGACGGGGGTGGCTACACCTTC
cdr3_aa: CASSDGGGYTF

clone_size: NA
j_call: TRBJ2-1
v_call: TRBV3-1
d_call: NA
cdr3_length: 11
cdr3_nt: TGTGCCAGCAGCCAGGGTAGTGAGCAGTTCTTC
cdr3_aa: CASSQGSEQFF

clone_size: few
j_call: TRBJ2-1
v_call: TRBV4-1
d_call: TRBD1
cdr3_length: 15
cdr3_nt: TGCGCCAGCAGCCAAGATCAATCCGACAGGGCAGGGCAGTTCTTC
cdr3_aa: CASSQDQSDRAGQFF

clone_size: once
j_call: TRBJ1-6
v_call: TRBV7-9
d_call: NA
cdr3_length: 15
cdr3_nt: TGTGCCAGCAGCCCTCGTCGGAATGGGGATTCACCCCTCCACTTT
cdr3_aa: CASSPRRNGDSPLHF

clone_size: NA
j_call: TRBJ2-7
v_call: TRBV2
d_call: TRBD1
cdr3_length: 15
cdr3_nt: TGTGCCAGCAGTGCACGTGGGACAGGGTCGGACGAGCAGTACTTC
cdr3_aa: CASSARGTGSDEQYF

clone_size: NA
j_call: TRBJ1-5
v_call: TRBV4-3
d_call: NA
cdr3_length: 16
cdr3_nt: TGCGCCAGCAGCCAAGTTTGGTGGGACAGCAATCAGCCCCAGCATTTT
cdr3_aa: CASSQVWWDSNQPQHF

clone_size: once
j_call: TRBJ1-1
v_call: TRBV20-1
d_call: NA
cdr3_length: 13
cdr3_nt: TGCAGTGCTAGGGGTTTTTCTGACACTGAAGCTTTCTTT
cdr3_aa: CSARGFSDTEAFF

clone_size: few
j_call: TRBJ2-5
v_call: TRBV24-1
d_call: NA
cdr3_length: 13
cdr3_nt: TGTGCCACCAGTGATGTGGCCGAAGAGACCCAGTACTTC
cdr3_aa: CATSDVAEETQYF

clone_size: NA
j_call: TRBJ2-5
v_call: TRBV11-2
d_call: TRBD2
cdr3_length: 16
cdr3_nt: TGTGCCAGCAGCTGGATAGCGGGGGGCGCCAAAGAGACCCAGTACTTC
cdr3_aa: CASSWIAGGAKETQYF

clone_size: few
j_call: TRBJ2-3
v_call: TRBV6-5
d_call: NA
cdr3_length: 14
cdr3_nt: TGTGCCAGCAGTTACTCAAGGGGACGAGATACGCAGTATTTT
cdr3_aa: CASSYSRGRDTQYF

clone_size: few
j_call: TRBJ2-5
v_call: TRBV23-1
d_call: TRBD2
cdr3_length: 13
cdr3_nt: TGCGCCAGCATGACTAGCGGGGCAGAGACCCAGTACTTC
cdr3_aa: CASMTSGAETQYF

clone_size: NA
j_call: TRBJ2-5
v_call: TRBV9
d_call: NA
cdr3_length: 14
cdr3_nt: TGTGCCAGCAGCAGGGGGGGCGATGGAGAGACCCAGTACTTC
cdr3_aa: CASSRGGDGETQYF

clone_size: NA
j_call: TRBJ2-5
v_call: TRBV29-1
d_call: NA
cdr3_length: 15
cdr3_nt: TGCAGCGTCTCGAGCGGGACAAACCGGGGAGAGACCCAGTACTTC
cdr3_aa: CSVSSGTNRGETQYF